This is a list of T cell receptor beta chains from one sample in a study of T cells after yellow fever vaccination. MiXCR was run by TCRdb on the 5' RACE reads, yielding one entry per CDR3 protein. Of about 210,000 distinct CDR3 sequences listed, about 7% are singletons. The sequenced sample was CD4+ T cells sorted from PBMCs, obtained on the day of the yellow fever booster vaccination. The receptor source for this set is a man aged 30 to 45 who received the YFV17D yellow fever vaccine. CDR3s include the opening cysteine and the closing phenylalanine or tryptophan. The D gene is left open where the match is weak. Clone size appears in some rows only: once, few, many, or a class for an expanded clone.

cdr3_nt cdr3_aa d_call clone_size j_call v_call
TGTGCCAGCACCCCGGGACAGGACAATTCACCCCTCCACTTT CASTPGQDNSPLHF TRBD1 few TRBJ1-6 TRBV6-5
TGTGCCAGCAGCGTAGCGGGCCCGTCCTACAATGAGCAGTTCTTC CASSVAGPSYNEQFF NA many TRBJ2-1 TRBV9
TGTGCCAGCAGCTTTCCCTTAAGTGGCGGCTACACCTTC CASSFPLSGGYTF NA few TRBJ1-2 TRBV7-2
TGTGCCAGTAGTATAGGTCGTACAGGGGTCAGTGGCAATCAGCCCCAGCATTTT CASSIGRTGVSGNQPQHF TRBD1 NA TRBJ1-5 TRBV19
TGCGCCAGCAGCCAAGGGGAAGGACTAGCGGGCACAGATACGCAGTATTTT CASSQGEGLAGTDTQYF TRBD2 many TRBJ2-3 TRBV4-3
TGTGCCAGCAGCTTTCACAGGGGGGGAGGGGAGACCCAGTACTTC CASSFHRGGGETQYF NA many TRBJ2-5 TRBV7-2
TGTGCCAGCAAGGTTACGGATAGCACAGATACGCAGTATTTT CASKVTDSTDTQYF NA few TRBJ2-3 TRBV7-2
TGTGCCAGCAGTTACCGGCCGAGGGAAACCGGGGAGCTGTTTTTT CASSYRPRETGELFF NA many TRBJ2-2 TRBV6-5
TGTGCCAGCAGTCAACAGGGCGGAAACGAGCAGTACTTC CASSQQGGNEQYF NA NA TRBJ2-7 TRBV2
TGTGCCAGTAGTATACAGGGGGCGCGGGAGACCCAGTACTTC CASSIQGARETQYF TRBD1 few TRBJ2-5 TRBV19